What follows are 26 T cell receptor beta chains derived from one specimen sequenced in a study of OX40 agonist ivuxolimab in advanced cancers. Clones were read by immunoSEQ multiplex PCR, and TCRdb kept only the in-frame ones, dropping some. Seen here are around 60,000 clones, approximately 81% observed once, and the top ten hold about 3%. This specimen was CD4+ or CD8+ T cells sorted from blood, taken in a trial of the OX40 agonist ivuxolimab. The receptor set was obtained from an adult with an advanced solid tumor such as melanoma, head and neck, liver or kidney cancer.

The V gene is TRBV2, the J gene TRBJ2-1; a weak D match, TRBD2 (6 bases). The CDR3 loop spans 13 amino acids. CDR1 SNHLY and CDR2 FYNNEI come from the germline V gene. V lost 5 bases and J lost 5, with 10 bases in between. The CDR3 DNA follows: TGTGCCAGCAGTCCGGGACTGCACAATGAGCAGTTCTTC. Encoded protein: CASSPGLHNEQFF.

The chain uses TRBV18 and TRBJ1-6, with D perhaps matching TRBD1 (6 bases). The V end lost 2 bases, the J end lost 5 bases, and 19 bases lay between the germline ends. There are 18 residues in the CDR3. Germline V gives CDR1 KGHSH, CDR2 LQKENI. The DNA of the CDR3 is TGTGCCAGCTCACCATATAGGGCCAGGGGCCCCGATAATTCACCCCTCCACTTT. Protein sequence: CASSPYRARGPDNSPLHF.

The CDR3 nucleotides read TGCGCCAGCAGCTTGGCCGGGGGAGTGGCTGAAGCTTTCTTT. It yields the protein CASSLAGGVAEAFF. The rearrangement links TRBV5-1 to TRBJ1-1; weak D call: TRBD1 (5 bases). The V end lost 0 bases, the J end lost 6 bases, and 12 bases lay between the germline ends. CDR3 length equals 14 residues. The V gene's germline CDR1 is SGHRS and CDR2 YFSETQ.

V gene TRBV6-1 combines with J gene TRBJ1-1; no clear D. This CDR3 has 14 amino acids. Deletions cut 1 base from V and 6 bases from J, with 12 bases between. The germline V gene has CDR1 MNHNS and CDR2 SASEGT. As DNA, the CDR3 is TGTGCCAGCAGTGAAGAGAGGTCAGACTCTGAAGCTTTCTTT. Encoded protein: CASSEERSDSEAFF.

This chain joins TRBV18 and TRBJ2-7; possibly TRBD1 for D (6 bases). The CDR3 contains 16 residues. Germline CDR1 is KGHSH and CDR2 is LQKENI. With 3 bases removed from V and 2 bases from J, the gap between germline ends came to 17 bases. The CDR3 sequence is CASSPDRRSVPYEQYF. CDR3 nucleotide sequence: TGTGCCAGCTCACCCGACAGGCGGTCGGTACCCTACGAGCAGTACTTC.

This chain joins TRBV28 and TRBJ2-2, with TRBD2 matching over 11 bases. The CDR3 totals 17 residues. CDR1 is MDHEN and CDR2 is SYDVKM in the germline V gene. V was clipped by 6 bases and J by 7 bases; unmatched bases: 13. CDR3 DNA: TGTGCCAGCAGACTGGGACTAGCGGTCAAGGGAGTCGGGGAGCTGTTTTTT. Residues: CASRLGLAVKGVGELFF.

The chain carries TRBV15 and TRBJ1-1, with no clear D. Per germline, CDR1 LNHNV and CDR2 YYDKDF (reference sequence). CDR3 length: 14 amino acids. Trimming shortened V by 4 bases and J by 4 bases, and 13 bases separated the two germline ends. The CDR3 region is CATSKDVSGTEAFF. CDR3 in DNA: TGTGCCACCAGCAAAGACGTAAGTGGCACTGAAGCTTTCTTT.

Turning to this clone: At the DNA level, this CDR3 is encoded by other sequences in the same sample as well. The chain has TRBV30 and TRBJ2-7; 8 positions match TRBD1. Germline loops: CDR1 GTSNPN, CDR2 SVGIG (reference sequence). CDR3 length: 13 amino acids. Trimming removed 1 base from V and 6 bases from J; junction bases left unmatched: 5. The CDR3 DNA is TGTGCCTGGAGTGCCGGACAGGGTTCCGAGCAGTACTTC. This codes for CAWSAGQGSEQYF.

V gene TRBV29-1 combines with J gene TRBJ1-2; D unclear. Trimming took off 5 bases at V and 6 bases at J, with 7 bases between the two ends. Per germline, CDR1 SQVTM and CDR2 ANQGSEA. The CDR3 has 10 residues. The CDR3 region is CSVSEDGYTF. For the CDR3, the DNA is TGCAGCGTTTCCGAGGATGGCTACACCTTC.

The chain combines TRBV5-1 with TRBJ2-7, with D perhaps TRBD1 (5 bases). Trimming left V 0 bases short and J 3 bases short, with 10 bases between. The CDR3 contains 14 residues. Germline V gene lookup returns CDR1 SGHRS and CDR2 YFSETQ. CDR3 in DNA: TGCGCCAGCAGCTTGGAGGGGTACTACTACGAGCAGTACTTC. It yields the protein CASSLEGYYYEQYF.

This chain connects TRBV29-1 to TRBJ1-2, with TRBD1 matching over 7 bases. Germline V gene data show CDR1 as SQVTM and CDR2 as ANQGSEA. This CDR3 region has 13 residues. Trimming took 4 bases from V and 6 from J; bases not matched to a gene: 8. The CDR3 loop reads CSVGAGGMDGYTF. The DNA of the CDR3 is TGCAGCGTTGGGGCAGGGGGAATGGATGGCTACACCTTC.

The rearrangement links TRBV7-9 to TRBJ2-1, with 9 bases aligning to TRBD2. Germline V gene sequence: CDR1 SEHNR, CDR2 FQNEAQ (reference sequence). V gave up 1 base and J gave up 3 bases; unmatched junction bases: 1. This CDR3 has 15 residues. CDR3 nucleotide sequence: TGTGCCAGCAGCTTAGGACTAGCGGTCTACAATGAGCAGTTCTTC. Amino acid sequence: CASSLGLAVYNEQFF.

J is TRBJ2-7 and V is TRBV18, with 9 bases aligning to TRBD1. Germline V gene sequence: CDR1 KGHSH, CDR2 LQKENI. The V and J ends lost 2 bases and 0 bases, in that order; junction bases with no gene match: 5. The CDR3 extends over 16 amino acids. Here the CDR3 reads CASSPWTGATSYEQYF. CDR3 nucleotide sequence: TGTGCCAGCTCACCATGGACAGGGGCTACCTCCTACGAGCAGTACTTC. The full variable domain, rest sourced from reference TRBV18 and TRBJ2-7, is NAGVMQNPRHLVRRRGQEARLRCSPMKGHSHVYWYRQLPEEGLKFMVYLQKENIIDESGMPKERFSAEFPKEGPSILRIQQVVRGDSAAYFCASSPWTGATSYEQYFGPGTRLTVT.

The chain is built from TRBV5-1 and TRBJ2-3; 7 bases line up with TRBD1. The germline V gene encodes CDR1 SGHRS and CDR2 YFSETQ. The CDR3 totals 16 residues. The V segment lost 3 bases and the J segment 1 base; nucleotides outside the gene matches: 8. The DNA for the CDR3 is TGCGCCAGCAGCTCTGGACAGGCCTCACGCACAGATACGCAGTATTTT. Its translation is CASSSGQASRTDTQYF.

The V call is TRBV4-2, the J call TRBJ1-5; D possibly corresponds to TRBD1 (5 bases). The CDR3 contains 15 residues. The V gene's germline CDR1 is LGHNA and CDR2 YNFKEQ. V gave up 0 bases and J gave up 4 bases, with 10 bases separating them. This chain's CDR3 is CASSQDWQGNQPQHF. The CDR3 DNA sequence: TGTGCCAGCAGCCAAGATTGGCAGGGAAATCAGCCCCAGCATTTT.

This clone has ten or more counts. The chain employs TRBV5-1 and TRBJ2-3; D is uncertain. CDR1 and CDR2 (germline): SGHRS, YFSETQ. The V and J ends lost 0 bases and 3 bases respectively, with 14 bases between them. The CDR3 loop spans 16 amino acids. The CDR3 coding sequence is TGCGCCAGCAGCTTGGTGAACACCGGATTAACAGATACGCAGTATTTT. Translating it yields CASSLVNTGLTDTQYF.

V and J are TRBV9 and TRBJ2-5; the match to TRBD1 covers 7 bases. Per the germline V gene, CDR1 is SGDLS and CDR2 is YYNGEE. CDR3 length: 14 residues. Unmatched junction bases numbered 7, after V lost 4 bases and J lost 4 bases. The CDR3 DNA reads TGTGCCAGCAGCCCACTCCGACAGGGAGAGACCCAGTACTTC. Encoded protein: CASSPLRQGETQYF.

This clone was counted a single time. The rearrangement joins TRBV6-6 to TRBJ1-5; D uncertain. The length of the CDR3 is 13 residues. The V end lost 0 bases, the J end lost 4 bases, and 4 bases lay between the germline ends. The germline V gene has CDR1 MNHNY and CDR2 SVGAGI (reference sequence). The CDR3 region has the DNA TGTGCCAGCAGTTACTCGCCGAATCAGCCCCAGCATTTT. Protein product: CASSYSPNQPQHF.

V and J are TRBV4-2 and TRBJ1-1; D is uncertain. Trimming stripped 5 bases from V and 3 bases from J, with 10 bases between. Germline V gene data show CDR1 as LGHNA and CDR2 as YNFKEQ. The CDR3 runs to 13 residues. CDR3 in amino acids: CASSTQEDTEAFF. The CDR3 DNA is TGTGCCAGCAGCACCCAGGAGGACACTGAAGCTTTCTTT.

This clone was recorded only once. This sequence joins TRBV27 and TRBJ2-1, with unresolved D. Germline CDR1 and CDR2: MNHEY and SMNVEV (reference sequence). Trimming removed 3 bases from V and 10 bases from J, with 13 bases in between. The length of the CDR3 is 13 residues. CDR3 residues: CASSFEGFGEQFF. In DNA form, the CDR3 reads TGTGCCAGCAGTTTCGAAGGGTTTGGGGAGCAGTTCTTC.

The genes are TRBV5-1 and TRBJ2-3, with a possible D match to TRBD1 (5 bases). This CDR3 has 16 amino acids. Trimming removed 2 bases at V and 2 bases at J, with 15 bases between. From germline, CDR1 is SGHRS and CDR2 YFSETQ. The CDR3 is CASSFQGEPSTDTQYF. The CDR3, as DNA: TGCGCCAGCAGCTTCCAGGGTGAGCCCTCCACAGATACGCAGTATTTT.

The rearrangement uses TRBV6-1 and TRBJ2-5; D is perhaps TRBD1 or TRBD2 (5 bases each). The V gene's germline CDR1 is MNHNS and CDR2 SASEGT. This CDR3 region has 16 residues. Trimming pared 3 bases from V and 7 bases from J, leaving 21 bases between. The CDR3 DNA is TGTGCCAGCAGTGATCAGATAGCAGCATCGAGGGGGACCCAGTACTTC. Residues: CASSDQIAASRGTQYF.

The chain employs TRBV10-1 and TRBJ2-3; TRBD1 aligns across 7 bases. Germline CDR1 and CDR2: WNHNN and SYGVQD (reference sequence). The CDR3 runs to 16 residues. Losses at the gene ends were 3 bases for V and 1 base for J; bases not matched to a gene: 7. The CDR3 loop is CASSDPTGLGTDTQYF. In DNA form, the CDR3 reads TGCGCCAGCAGTGACCCGACAGGGCTCGGCACAGATACGCAGTATTTT.

The chain employs TRBV4-1 and TRBJ1-2, with D uncertain. The CDR3 length is 16 residues. Germline V gene data show CDR1 as MGHRA and CDR2 as YSYEKL. V lost 4 bases to trimming and J lost 4 bases, with 19 bases between them. The CDR3 reads CASSLTRTLMSYGYTF. The CDR3 DNA sequence: TGCGCCAGCAGCCTTACCCGGACCCTCATGTCCTATGGCTACACCTTC.

The chain employs TRBV5-1 and TRBJ2-3; a possible D gene is TRBD1 (6 bases). CDR1 SGHRS and CDR2 YFSETQ come from the germline V gene. The V end lost 4 bases, the J end lost 1 base, and 10 bases lay between the germline ends. The CDR3 loop spans 14 amino acids. The CDR3 spells CASSGGQRTDTQYF. For the CDR3, the DNA is TGCGCCAGCAGCGGAGGACAGCGCACAGATACGCAGTATTTT.

The gene calls are TRBV5-1 and TRBJ1-1, with 10 bases identical to TRBD1. Unmatched junction bases numbered 9, after V lost 7 bases and J lost 3 bases. The CDR3 extends over 15 amino acids. CDR1 is SGHRS, CDR2 YFSETQ, per germline. CDR3 sequence (DNA): TGCGCCAGCCAGACAGGGGGCCTCTCTTACACTGAAGCTTTCTTT. Its translation is CASQTGGLSYTEAFF.